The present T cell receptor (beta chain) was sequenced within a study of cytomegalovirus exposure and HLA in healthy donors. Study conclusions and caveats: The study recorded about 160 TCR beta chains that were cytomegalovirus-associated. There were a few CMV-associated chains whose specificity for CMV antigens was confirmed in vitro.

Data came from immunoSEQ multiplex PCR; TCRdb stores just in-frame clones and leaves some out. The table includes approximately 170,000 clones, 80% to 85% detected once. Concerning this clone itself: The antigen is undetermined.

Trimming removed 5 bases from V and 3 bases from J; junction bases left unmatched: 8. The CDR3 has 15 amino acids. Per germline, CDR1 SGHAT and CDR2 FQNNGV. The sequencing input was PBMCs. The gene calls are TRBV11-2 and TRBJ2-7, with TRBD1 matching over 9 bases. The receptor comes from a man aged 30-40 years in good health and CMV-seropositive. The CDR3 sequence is CASSPTGTGFYEQYF. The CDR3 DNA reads TGTGCCAGCAGCCCAACCGGGACAGGGTTCTACGAGCAGTACTTC.